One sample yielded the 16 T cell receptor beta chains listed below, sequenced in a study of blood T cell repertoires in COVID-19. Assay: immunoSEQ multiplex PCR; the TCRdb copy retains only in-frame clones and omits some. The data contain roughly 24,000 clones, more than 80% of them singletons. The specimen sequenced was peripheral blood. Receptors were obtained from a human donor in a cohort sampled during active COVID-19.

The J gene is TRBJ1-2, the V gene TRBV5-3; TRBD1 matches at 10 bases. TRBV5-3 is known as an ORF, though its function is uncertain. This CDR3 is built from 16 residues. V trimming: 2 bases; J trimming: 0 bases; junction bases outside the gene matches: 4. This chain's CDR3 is CARSFRDRGPNYGYTF. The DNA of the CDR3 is TGTGCCAGAAGCTTCCGGGACAGGGGCCCTAACTATGGCTACACCTTC.

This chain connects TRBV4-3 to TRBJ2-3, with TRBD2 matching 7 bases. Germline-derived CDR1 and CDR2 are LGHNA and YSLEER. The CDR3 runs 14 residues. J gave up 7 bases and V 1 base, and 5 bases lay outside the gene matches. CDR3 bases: TGCGCCAGCAGCCAAGCTAAAGCGGGGTATACGCAGTATTTT. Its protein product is CASSQAKAGYTQYF.

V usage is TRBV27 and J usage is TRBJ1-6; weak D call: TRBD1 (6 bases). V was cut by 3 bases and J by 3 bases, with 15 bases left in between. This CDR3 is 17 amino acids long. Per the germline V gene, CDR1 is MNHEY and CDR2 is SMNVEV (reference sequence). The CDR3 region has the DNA TGTGCCAGCAGTTTCGCGGTACAGGGTTACTATAATTCACCCCTCCACTTT. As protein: CASSFAVQGYYNSPLHF.

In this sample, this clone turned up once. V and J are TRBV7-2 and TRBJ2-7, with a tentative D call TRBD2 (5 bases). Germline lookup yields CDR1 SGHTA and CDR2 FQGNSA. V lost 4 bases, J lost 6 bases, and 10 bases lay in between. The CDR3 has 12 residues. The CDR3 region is CASSSRVGEQYF. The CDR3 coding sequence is TGTGCCAGCAGCTCGAGGGTCGGCGAGCAGTACTTC.

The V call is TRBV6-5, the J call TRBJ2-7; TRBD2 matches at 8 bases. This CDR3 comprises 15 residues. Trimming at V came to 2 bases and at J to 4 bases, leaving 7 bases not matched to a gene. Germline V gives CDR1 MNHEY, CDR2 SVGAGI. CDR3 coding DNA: TGTGCCAGCAGTTACGTGACTAGCGCGCCGTACGAGCAGTACTTC. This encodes CASSYVTSAPYEQYF.

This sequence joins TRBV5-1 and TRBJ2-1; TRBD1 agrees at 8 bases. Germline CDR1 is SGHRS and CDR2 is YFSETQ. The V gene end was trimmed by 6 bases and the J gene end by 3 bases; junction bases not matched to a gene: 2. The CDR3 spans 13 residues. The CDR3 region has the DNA TGCGCCAGCAAACAGGGGGGCTACAATGAGCAGTTCTTC. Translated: CASKQGGYNEQFF.

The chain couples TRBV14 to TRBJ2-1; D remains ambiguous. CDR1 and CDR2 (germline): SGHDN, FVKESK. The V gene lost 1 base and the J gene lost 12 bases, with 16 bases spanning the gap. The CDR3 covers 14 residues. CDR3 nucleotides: TGTGCCAGCAGCCAAGCTAACTACGCACGAGGGCAGTTCTTC. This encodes CASSQANYARGQFF. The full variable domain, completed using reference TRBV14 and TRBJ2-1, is EAGVTQFPSHSVIEKGQTVTLRCDPISGHDNLYWYRRVMGKEIKFLLHFVKESKQDESGMPNNRFLAERTGGTYSTLKVQPAELEDSGVYFCASSQANYARGQFFGPGTRLTVL.

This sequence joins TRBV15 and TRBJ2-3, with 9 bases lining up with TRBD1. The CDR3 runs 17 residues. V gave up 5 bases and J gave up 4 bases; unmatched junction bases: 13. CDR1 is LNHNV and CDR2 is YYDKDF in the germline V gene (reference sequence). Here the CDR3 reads CATSGKITGGSADTQYF. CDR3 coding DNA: TGTGCCACCAGCGGAAAGATAACAGGGGGCAGCGCAGATACGCAGTATTTT.

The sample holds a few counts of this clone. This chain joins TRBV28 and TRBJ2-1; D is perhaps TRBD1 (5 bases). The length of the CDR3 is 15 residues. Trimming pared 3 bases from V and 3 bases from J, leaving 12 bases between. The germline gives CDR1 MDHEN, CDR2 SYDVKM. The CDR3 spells CASSLDKYLYNEQFF. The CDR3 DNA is TGTGCCAGCAGTTTGGACAAGTACCTCTACAATGAGCAGTTCTTC.

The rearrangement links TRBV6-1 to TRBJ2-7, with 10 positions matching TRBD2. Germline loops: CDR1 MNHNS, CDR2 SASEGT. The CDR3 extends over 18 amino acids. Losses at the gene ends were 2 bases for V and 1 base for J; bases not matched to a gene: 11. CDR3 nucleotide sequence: TGTGCCAGCAGTGAAAAGGTAGCGGGAGGACTTGGTTCCTACGAGCAGTACTTC. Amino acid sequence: CASSEKVAGGLGSYEQYF.

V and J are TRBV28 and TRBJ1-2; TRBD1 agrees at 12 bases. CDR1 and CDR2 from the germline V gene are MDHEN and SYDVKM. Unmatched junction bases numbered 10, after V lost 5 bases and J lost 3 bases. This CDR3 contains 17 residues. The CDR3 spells CASSAIPGTGGDYGYTF. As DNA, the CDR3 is TGTGCCAGCAGTGCTATTCCTGGGACAGGGGGCGACTATGGCTACACCTTC.

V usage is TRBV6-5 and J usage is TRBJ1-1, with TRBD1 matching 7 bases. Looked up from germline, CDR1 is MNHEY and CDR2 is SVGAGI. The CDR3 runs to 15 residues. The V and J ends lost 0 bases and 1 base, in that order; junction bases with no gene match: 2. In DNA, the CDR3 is TGTGCCAGCAGTTACTCGAGACAGGGGAACACTGAAGCTTTCTTT. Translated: CASSYSRQGNTEAFF.

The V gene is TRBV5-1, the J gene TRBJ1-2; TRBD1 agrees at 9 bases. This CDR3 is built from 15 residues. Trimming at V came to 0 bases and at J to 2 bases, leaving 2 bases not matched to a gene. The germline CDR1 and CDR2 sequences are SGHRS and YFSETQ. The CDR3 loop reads CASSLEGQGNYGYTF. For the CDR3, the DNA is TGCGCCAGCAGCTTGGAGGGACAGGGAAACTATGGCTACACCTTC.

The CDR3 sequence: CASSFGGQSYSYEQYF. The CDR3 DNA follows: TGTGCCAGCAGTTTTGGTGGACAGTCTTACTCCTACGAGCAGTACTTC. V usage is TRBV28 and J usage is TRBJ2-7; a possible D gene is TRBD1 (6 bases). V dropped 3 bases and J dropped 0 bases, with 15 bases sitting between them. This CDR3 is built from 16 residues. CDR1 and CDR2 from the germline V gene are MDHEN and SYDVKM.

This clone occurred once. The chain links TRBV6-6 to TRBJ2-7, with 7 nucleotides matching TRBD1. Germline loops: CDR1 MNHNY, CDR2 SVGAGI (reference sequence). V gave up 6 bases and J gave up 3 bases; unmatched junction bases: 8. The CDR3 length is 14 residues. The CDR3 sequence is CASSSDRVIYEQYF. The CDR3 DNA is TGTGCCAGCAGCTCCGACAGGGTGATCTACGAGCAGTACTTC.

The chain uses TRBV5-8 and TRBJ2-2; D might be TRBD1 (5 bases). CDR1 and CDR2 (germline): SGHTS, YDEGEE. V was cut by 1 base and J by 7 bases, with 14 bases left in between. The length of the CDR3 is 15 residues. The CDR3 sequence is CASSLWQGLGGELFF. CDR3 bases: TGTGCCAGCAGCTTGTGGCAGGGCTTGGGCGGGGAGCTGTTTTTT. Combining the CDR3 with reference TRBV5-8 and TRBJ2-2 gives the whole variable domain EAGVTQSPTHLIKTRGQQATLRCSPISGHTSVYWYQQALGLGLQFLLWYDEGEERNRGNFPPRFSGRQFPNYSSELNVNALELEDSALYLCASSLWQGLGGELFFGEGSRLTVL.